This T cell receptor (beta chain) was observed in a study of cytomegalovirus exposure and HLA in healthy donors. This clone has a handful of counts. The target antigen is unknown. Study outcomes and limitations: One later analysis reportedly identified an Asian-associated ancestry cluster that showed fewer N-insertions than the roughly 700-donor mean. While the bulk of TCR sequences proved rare, some public TCRs turned up in many donors.

This CDR3 spans 14 amino acids. Germline V gene sequence: CDR1 MDHEN, CDR2 SYDVKM. V lost 3 bases and J lost 3, with 11 bases in between. 13 Jbeta primers and 60 Vbeta primers were used for the PCR. The assay was immunoSEQ multiplex PCR, and TCRdb's table has in-frame clones only and misses some. The profile shows 100,000 to 150,000 clones, 17% of them singletons. This chain links TRBV28 with TRBJ1-1; D is possibly TRBD1 (5 bases). This sequence was found in a female donor in good health and CMV-seropositive. Sequenced sample: PBMCs. For the CDR3, the DNA is TGTGCCAGCAGTTTCCCAGGGTTGGACACTGAAGCTTTCTTT. Amino acids: CASSFPGLDTEAFF. The full variable domain, rest sourced from reference TRBV28 and TRBJ1-1, is DVKVTQSSRYLVKRTGEKVFLECVQDMDHENMFWYRQDPGLGLRLIYFSYDVKMKEKGDIPEGYSVSREKKERFSLILESASTNQTSMYLCASSFPGLDTEAFFGQGTRLTVV.